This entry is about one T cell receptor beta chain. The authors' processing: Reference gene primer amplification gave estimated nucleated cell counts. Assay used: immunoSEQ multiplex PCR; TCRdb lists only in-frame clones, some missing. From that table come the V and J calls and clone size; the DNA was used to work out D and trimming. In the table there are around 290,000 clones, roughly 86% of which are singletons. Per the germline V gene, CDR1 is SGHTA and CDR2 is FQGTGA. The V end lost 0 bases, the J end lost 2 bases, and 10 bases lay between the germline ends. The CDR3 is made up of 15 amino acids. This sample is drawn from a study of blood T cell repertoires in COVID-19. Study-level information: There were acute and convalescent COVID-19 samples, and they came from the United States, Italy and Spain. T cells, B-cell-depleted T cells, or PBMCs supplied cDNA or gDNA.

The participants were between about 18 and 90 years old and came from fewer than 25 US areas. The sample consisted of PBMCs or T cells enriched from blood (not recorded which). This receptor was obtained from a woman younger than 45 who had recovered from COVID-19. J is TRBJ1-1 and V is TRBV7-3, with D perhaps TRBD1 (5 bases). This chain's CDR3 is CASSLTGGFNTEAFF. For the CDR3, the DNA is TGTGCCAGCAGCTTAACCGGGGGTTTCAACACTGAAGCTTTCTTT.